These T cell receptor beta chains were read from a single sample in a study of T cells in Graves' hyperthyroidism and ophthalmopathy. One entry per CDR3 protein, called by TCRdb with MiXCR from the multiplex PCR reads. The repertoire holds 560,000 or so distinct CDR3 sequences, with about half as singletons. The specimen was peripheral blood or thyroid tissue (not recorded which). The origin of the receptors is a woman aged 18-29 years with Graves' hyperthyroidism. Each CDR3 is given with its conserved first and last residue. A D gene is named only where the DNA matches it firmly. A row's size may be missing; if present it is once, few, many or a size class.

clone size	D gene	V gene	J gene	CDR3 DNA	CDR3 protein
NA	NA	TRBV20-1	TRBJ2-3	TGCAGTGCCAACCCGGCGGGACCCACAGATACGCAGTATTTT	CSANPAGPTDTQYF
NA	NA	TRBV9	TRBJ1-6	TGTGCCAGCAGCGTAGGTGGCCCTGATTCACCCCTCCACTTT	CASSVGGPDSPLHF
NA	TRBD1	TRBV11-3	TRBJ1-2	TGTGCCAGCAGCTTATGGGACAGGGAATTTGGAGGCTACACCTTC	CASSLWDREFGGYTF
NA	NA	TRBV7-9	TRBJ2-2	TGTGCCAGCAGGGCAGGGAAGGACACCGGGGAGCTGTTTTTT	CASRAGKDTGELFF
NA	NA	TRBV29-1	TRBJ2-2	TGCAGCGTGAACGACGCCGGGGAGCTGTTTTTT	CSVNDAGELFF
NA	NA	TRBV7-8	TRBJ2-7	TGTGCCAGCAGCGCCCGGGACATCTCTTACGAGCAGTACTTC	CASSARDISYEQYF
NA	NA	TRBV7-3	TRBJ1-6	TGTGCCAGCAGCTTAACCGGACGGATAGGGCGCAATTCACCCCTCCACTTT	CASSLTGRIGRNSPLHF
few	NA	TRBV16	TRBJ1-6	TGTGCCAGCAGTTTGGACCGCTATAATTCACCCCTCCACTTT	CASSLDRYNSPLHF
NA	NA	TRBV7-2	TRBJ1-5	TGTGCCAGCAGCGAGGTCTCCACCTTAAAGGGGGGCAATCAGCCCCAGCATTTT	CASSEVSTLKGGNQPQHF
NA	NA	TRBV7-2	TRBJ1-1	TGTGCCAGCAGCTTATGGGTGGGGCCAACTGAAGCTTTCTTT	CASSLWVGPTEAFF
many	TRBD1	TRBV29-1	TRBJ2-7	TGCAGCGTCCGACAGGGTGGCTACGAGCAGTACTTC	CSVRQGGYEQYF
NA	NA	TRBV24-1	TRBJ2-6	TGTGCCACCCAGTCAGGGGTCCTGACTTTC	CATQSGVLTF
NA	TRBD2	TRBV2	TRBJ2-7	TGTGCCAGCAGTGACCGGGAACTAGCGGGCGCGAGCTCCTACGAGCAGTACTTC	CASSDRELAGASSYEQYF
NA	NA	TRBV7-9	TRBJ2-2	TGTGCCAGCAGCAATCTTCAGGGATTCACCGGGGAGCTGTTTTTT	CASSNLQGFTGELFF
NA	TRBD2	TRBV10-2	TRBJ2-5	TGCGCCAGCACCGTAGCGGGAGGGGACCAAGAGACCCAGTACTTC	CASTVAGGDQETQYF
many	NA	TRBV20-1	TRBJ2-5	TGCAGTGCTAGGGCTGGACCCCTGTCATCCCAGTACTTC	CSARAGPLSSQYF
few	NA	TRBV7-2	TRBJ1-2	TGTGCCAGCAGCTTAGAGTACAGGGTTGGCTACACCTTC	CASSLEYRVGYTF
NA	NA	TRBV5-8	TRBJ1-5	TGTGCCAGCAGCTTGAGGGAGCGTTTCGACCTCAATCAGCCCCAGCATTTT	CASSLRERFDLNQPQHF
few	NA	TRBV28	TRBJ1-1	TGTGCCAGCAGTTTGGGCTGGGAAGCTTTCTTT	CASSLGWEAFF
NA	TRBD2	TRBV10-3	TRBJ2-7	TGTGCCATCAGTGAGCCCCGGACTAGCGGGAGGGCCCGCGAGCAGTACTTC	CAISEPRTSGRAREQYF
NA	NA	TRBV9	TRBJ1-1	TGTGCCAGCAGCGCGGGATCCCAAGTCACTGAAGCTTTCTTT	CASSAGSQVTEAFF
NA	TRBD1	TRBV29-1	TRBJ2-6	TGCAGCGTTGGGACAGGGGGCCCCGGCCTGACTTTC	CSVGTGGPGLTF